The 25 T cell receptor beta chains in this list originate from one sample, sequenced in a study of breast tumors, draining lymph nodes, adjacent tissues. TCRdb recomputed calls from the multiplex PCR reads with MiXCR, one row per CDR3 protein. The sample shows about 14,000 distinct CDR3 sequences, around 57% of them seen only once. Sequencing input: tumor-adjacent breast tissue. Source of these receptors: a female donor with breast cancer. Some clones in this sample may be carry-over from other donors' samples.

CDR3 amino acids: CASSATQRGGVYGYTF. Here the CDR3 DNA reads TGTGCCAGCAGTGCCACCCAGCGAGGGGGAGTCTATGGCTACACCTTC. The chain has TRBV2 and TRBJ1-2; D is possibly TRBD1 (6 bases). Germline CDR1 is SNHLY and CDR2 is FYNNEI. Between the trimmed V and J ends, which lost 4 bases and 4 bases, there was a span of 19 bases. The CDR3 has 16 residues.

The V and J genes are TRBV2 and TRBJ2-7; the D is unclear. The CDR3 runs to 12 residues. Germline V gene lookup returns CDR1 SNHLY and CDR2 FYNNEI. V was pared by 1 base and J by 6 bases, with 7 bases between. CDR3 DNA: TGTGCCAGCAGTGAAGGGGTTAGCGAGCAGTACTTC. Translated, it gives CASSEGVSEQYF.

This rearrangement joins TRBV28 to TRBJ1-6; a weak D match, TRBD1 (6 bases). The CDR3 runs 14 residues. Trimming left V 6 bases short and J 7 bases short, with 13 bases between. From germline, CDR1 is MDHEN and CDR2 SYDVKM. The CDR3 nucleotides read TGTGCCAGCAGCCCCGAAGGGGGAAATTCACCCCTCCACTTT. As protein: CASSPEGGNSPLHF.

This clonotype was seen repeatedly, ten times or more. This CDR3 reads CASSLEDLGLANTGELFF. The CDR3 coding sequence is TGTGCCAGCAGCTTAGAGGATTTGGGACTAGCCAACACCGGGGAGCTGTTTTTT. This chain joins TRBV7-2 and TRBJ2-2; the match to TRBD2 covers 9 bases. The length of the CDR3 is 18 residues. J lost 2 bases, V lost 1 base, and 8 bases had no gene match. Germline V lookup: CDR1 SGHTA, CDR2 FQGNSA. The full variable domain, rest sourced from reference TRBV7-2 and TRBJ2-2, is GAGVSQSPSNKVTEKGKDVELRCDPISGHTALYWYRQSLGQGLEFLIYFQGNSAPDKSGLPSDRFSAERTGGSVSTLTIQRTQQEDSAVYLCASSLEDLGLANTGELFFGEGSRLTVL.

The CDR3 region has the DNA TGTGCCAGCAGGGGACAGTACTATGGCTACACCTTC. Translated: CASRGQYYGYTF. The V and J genes are TRBV7-9 and TRBJ1-2, with 7 positions matching TRBD1. V lost 6 bases, J lost 3 bases, and 1 base stayed unmatched. From germline, CDR1 is SEHNR and CDR2 FQNEAQ (reference sequence). CDR3 length: 12 amino acids.

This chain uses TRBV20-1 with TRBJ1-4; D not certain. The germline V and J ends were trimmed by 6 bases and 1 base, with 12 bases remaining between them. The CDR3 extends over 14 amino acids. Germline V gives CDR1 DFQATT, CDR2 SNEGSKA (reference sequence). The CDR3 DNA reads TGCAGTGCCACCAATCGAGGAACTAATGAAAAACTGTTTTTT. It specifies CSATNRGTNEKLFF.

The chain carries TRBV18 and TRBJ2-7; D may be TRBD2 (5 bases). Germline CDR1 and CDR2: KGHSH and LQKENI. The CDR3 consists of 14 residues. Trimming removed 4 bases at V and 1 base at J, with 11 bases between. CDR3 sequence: CASSRGIRSYEQYF. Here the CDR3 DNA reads TGTGCCAGCTCACGAGGGATACGGTCCTACGAGCAGTACTTC.

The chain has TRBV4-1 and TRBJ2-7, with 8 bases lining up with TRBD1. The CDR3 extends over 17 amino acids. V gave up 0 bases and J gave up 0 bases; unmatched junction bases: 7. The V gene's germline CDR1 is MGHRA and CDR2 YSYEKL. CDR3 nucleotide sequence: TGCGCCAGCAGCCAAGATTCCCGGGACAGGACCTCCTACGAGCAGTACTTC. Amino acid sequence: CASSQDSRDRTSYEQYF.

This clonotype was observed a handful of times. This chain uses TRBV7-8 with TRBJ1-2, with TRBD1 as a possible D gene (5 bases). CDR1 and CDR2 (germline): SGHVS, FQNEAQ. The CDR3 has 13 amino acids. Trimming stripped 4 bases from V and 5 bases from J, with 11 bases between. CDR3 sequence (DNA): TGTGCCAGCAGCTCCAGGGATGCGTATGGCTACACCTTC. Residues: CASSSRDAYGYTF.

CDR3 DNA: TGTGCCAGCCCGAAAGGTAGTGAAAAACTGTTTTTT. This encodes CASPKGSEKLFF. V is TRBV6-4 and J is TRBJ1-4; no firm D call. The germline V gene encodes CDR1 MRHNA and CDR2 SNTAGT. CDR3 length: 12 amino acids. The V gene lost 8 bases and the J gene lost 7 bases, with 11 bases spanning the gap.

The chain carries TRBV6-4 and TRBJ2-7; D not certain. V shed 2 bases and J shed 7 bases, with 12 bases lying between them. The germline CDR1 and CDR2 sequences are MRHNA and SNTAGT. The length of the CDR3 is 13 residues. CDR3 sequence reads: CASSDRAGGEQYF. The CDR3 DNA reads TGTGCCAGCAGTGACAGGGCTGGCGGAGAGCAGTACTTC.

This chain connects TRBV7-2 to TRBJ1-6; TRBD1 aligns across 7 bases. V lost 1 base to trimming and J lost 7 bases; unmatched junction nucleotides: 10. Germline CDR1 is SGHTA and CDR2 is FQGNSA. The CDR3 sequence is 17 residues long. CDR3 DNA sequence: TGTGCCAGCAGCTTAGGACACCGGGACAGAAAGAATTCACCCCTCCACTTT. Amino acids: CASSLGHRDRKNSPLHF.

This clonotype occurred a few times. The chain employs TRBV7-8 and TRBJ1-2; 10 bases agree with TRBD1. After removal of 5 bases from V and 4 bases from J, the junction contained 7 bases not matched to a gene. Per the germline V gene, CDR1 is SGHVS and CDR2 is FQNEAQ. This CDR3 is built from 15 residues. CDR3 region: CASSPSGTGVYGYTF. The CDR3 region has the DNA TGTGCCAGCAGCCCGTCTGGGACAGGGGTCTATGGCTACACCTTC.

CDR3 in amino acids: CSARSLRVGYEKLFF. The CDR3 region has the DNA TGCAGTGCTAGATCCCTCCGCGTCGGGTATGAAAAACTGTTTTTT. This chain uses TRBV20-1 with TRBJ1-4; D is undetermined. This CDR3 has 15 amino acids. Trimming took 2 bases from V and 6 from J, leaving 16 bases between them. Germline lookup yields CDR1 DFQATT and CDR2 SNEGSKA (reference sequence).

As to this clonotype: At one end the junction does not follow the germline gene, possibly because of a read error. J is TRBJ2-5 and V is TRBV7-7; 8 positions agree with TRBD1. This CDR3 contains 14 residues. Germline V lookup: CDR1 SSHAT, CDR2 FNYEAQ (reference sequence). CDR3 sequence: CASSSRTGKETQYF. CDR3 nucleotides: TGTGCTAGCAGCTCAAGGACAGGGAAAGAGACCCAGTACTTC. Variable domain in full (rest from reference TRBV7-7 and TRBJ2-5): GAGVSQSPRYKVTKRGQDVTLRCDPISSHATLYWYQQALGQGPEFLTYFNYEAQPDKSGLPSDRFSAERPEGSISTLTIQRTEQRDSAMYRCASSSRTGKETQYFGPGTRLLVL.

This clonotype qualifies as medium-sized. The CDR3 coding sequence is TGTGCCAGCAGCCCGCCTGGGGCCCTCTACGAGCAGTACTTC. Protein sequence: CASSPPGALYEQYF. This sequence joins TRBV7-8 and TRBJ2-7; possibly TRBD1 for D (5 bases). This CDR3 is built from 14 residues. Germline V gene lookup returns CDR1 SGHVS and CDR2 FQNEAQ. The ends were cut back, 5 bases at V and 3 bases at J, with 14 bases in the middle.

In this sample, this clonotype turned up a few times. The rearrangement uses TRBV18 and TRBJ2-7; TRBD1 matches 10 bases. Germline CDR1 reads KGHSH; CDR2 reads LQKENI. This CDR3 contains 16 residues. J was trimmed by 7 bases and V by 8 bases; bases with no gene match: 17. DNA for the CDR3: TGTGCCAGCCCGCCCCTACCAGGACAGGGGGGACGGGAGCAGTACTTC. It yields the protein CASPPLPGQGGREQYF. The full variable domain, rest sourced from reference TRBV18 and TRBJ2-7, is NAGVMQNPRHLVRRRGQEARLRCSPMKGHSHVYWYRQLPEEGLKFMVYLQKENIIDESGMPKERFSAEFPKEGPSILRIQQVVRGDSAAYFCASPPLPGQGGREQYFGPGTRLTVT.

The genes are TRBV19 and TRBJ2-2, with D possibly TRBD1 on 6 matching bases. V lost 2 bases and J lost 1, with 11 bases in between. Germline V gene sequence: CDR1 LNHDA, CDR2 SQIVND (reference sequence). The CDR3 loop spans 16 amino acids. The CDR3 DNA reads TGTGCCAGTAGTATATACGGGACAAGGAACACCGGGGAGCTGTTTTTT. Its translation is CASSIYGTRNTGELFF.

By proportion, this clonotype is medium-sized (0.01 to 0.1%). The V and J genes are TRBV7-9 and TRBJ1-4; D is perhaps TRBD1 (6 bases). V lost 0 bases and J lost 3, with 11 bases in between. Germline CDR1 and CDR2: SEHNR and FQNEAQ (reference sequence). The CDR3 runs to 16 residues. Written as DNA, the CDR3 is TGTGCCAGCAGCTTAGCGTTGGGACAAGCTAATGAAAAACTGTTTTTT. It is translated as CASSLALGQANEKLFF.

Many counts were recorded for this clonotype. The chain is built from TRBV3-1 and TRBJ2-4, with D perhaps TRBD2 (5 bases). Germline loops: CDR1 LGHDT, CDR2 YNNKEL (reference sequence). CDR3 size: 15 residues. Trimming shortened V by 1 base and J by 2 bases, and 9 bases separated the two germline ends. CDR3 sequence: CASSQGAGPKNIQYF. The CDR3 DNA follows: TGTGCCAGCAGCCAAGGGGCGGGTCCCAAAAACATTCAGTACTTC.

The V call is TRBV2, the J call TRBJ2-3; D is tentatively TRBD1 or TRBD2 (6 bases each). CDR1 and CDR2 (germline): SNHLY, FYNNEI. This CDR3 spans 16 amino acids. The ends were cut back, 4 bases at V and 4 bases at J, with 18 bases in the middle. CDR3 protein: CASSGLGGSSSDTQYF. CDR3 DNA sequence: TGTGCCAGCAGTGGGTTGGGGGGCTCTAGCTCAGATACGCAGTATTTT.

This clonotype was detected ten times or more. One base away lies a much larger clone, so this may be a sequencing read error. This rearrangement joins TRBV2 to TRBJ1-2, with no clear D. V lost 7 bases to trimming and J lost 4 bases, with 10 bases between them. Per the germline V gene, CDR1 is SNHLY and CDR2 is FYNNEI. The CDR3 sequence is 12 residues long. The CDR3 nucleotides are TGTGCCAGCACCCTAGGCGCCTATGGCTACACCTTC. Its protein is CASTLGAYGYTF.

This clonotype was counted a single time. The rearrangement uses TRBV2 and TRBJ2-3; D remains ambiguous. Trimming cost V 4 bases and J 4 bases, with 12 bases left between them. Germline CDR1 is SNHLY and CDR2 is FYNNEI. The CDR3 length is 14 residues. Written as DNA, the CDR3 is TGTGCCAGCAGTGGAGGCCTCACCCCAGATACGCAGTATTTT. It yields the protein CASSGGLTPDTQYF.

The CDR3 spells CASSARGGSYGYTF. The CDR3 coding sequence is TGTGCCAGCAGCGCCAGGGGGGGGTCCTATGGCTACACCTTC. The chain combines TRBV9 with TRBJ1-2; 7 nucleotides align to TRBD1. This CDR3 comprises 14 residues. Germline CDR1 reads SGDLS; CDR2 reads YYNGEE. The J segment lost 4 bases and the V segment lost 3 bases, leaving 6 bases of the junction unmatched.

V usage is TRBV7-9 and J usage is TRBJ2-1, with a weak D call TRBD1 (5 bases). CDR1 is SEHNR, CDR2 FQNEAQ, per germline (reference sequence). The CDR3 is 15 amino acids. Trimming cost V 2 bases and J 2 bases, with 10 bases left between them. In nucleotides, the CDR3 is TGTGCCAGCAGCTTACAGGGTAGTACCTACAATGAGCAGTTCTTC. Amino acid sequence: CASSLQGSTYNEQFF.